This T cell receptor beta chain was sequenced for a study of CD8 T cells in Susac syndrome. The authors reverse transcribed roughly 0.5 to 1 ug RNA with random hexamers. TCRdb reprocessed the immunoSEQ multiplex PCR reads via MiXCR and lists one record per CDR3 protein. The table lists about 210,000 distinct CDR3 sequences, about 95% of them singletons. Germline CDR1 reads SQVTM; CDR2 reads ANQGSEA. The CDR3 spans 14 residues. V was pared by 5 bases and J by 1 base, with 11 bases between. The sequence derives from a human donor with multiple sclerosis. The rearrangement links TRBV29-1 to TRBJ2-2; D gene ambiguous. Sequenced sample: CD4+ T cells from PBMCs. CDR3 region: CSVRVSMNTGELFF. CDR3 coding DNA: TGCAGCGTTAGGGTGTCTATGAACACCGGGGAGCTGTTTTTT.